The 10 T cell receptor beta chains listed next were all sequenced from one sample in a study of blood T cell repertoires in COVID-19. This table comes from immunoSEQ multiplex PCR, and its TCRdb copy is limited to in-frame clones, with some not included. The data show approximately 200,000 clones, with 85% to 90% seen just once and roughly 3.7% held by the top ten. The sequenced material came from PBMCs or T cells enriched from blood (not recorded which). The receptors were sampled from a young woman in a cohort exposed to, infected with or recovered from COVID-19 (not recorded which).

This clone has just a few counts. V is TRBV2 and J is TRBJ2-7, with TRBD2 as a possible D gene (7 bases). Germline CDR1 reads SNHLY; CDR2 reads FYNNEI. Deletions cut 7 bases from V and 6 bases from J, with 19 bases between. This CDR3 is built from 14 residues. The CDR3 coding sequence is TGTGCCAGCACTGATGGGGGCGGGGGACCCGAGCAGTACTTC. This translates into CASTDGGGGPEQYF.

The J gene is TRBJ2-7, the V gene TRBV6-5; D is ambiguous. Germline CDR1 and CDR2: MNHEY and SVGAGI. The CDR3 is made up of 14 amino acids. V was trimmed by 2 bases and J by 1 base, leaving 9 bases between them. The CDR3 DNA is TGTGCCAGCAGTTACGGGCTCCCATCCTACGAGCAGTACTTC. It is translated as CASSYGLPSYEQYF.

This clone was detected once. The chain employs TRBV4-1 and TRBJ2-4; possibly TRBD1 for D (5 bases). Per the germline V gene, CDR1 is MGHRA and CDR2 is YSYEKL. This CDR3 spans 15 amino acids. V lost 0 bases, J lost 0 bases, and 6 bases lay in between. DNA of the CDR3: TGCGCCAGCAGCCAAGAGACAGTAGCCAAAAACATTCAGTACTTC. Amino acids: CASSQETVAKNIQYF.

This chain links TRBV6-1 with TRBJ2-6; 13 nucleotides align to TRBD2. The trim removed 4 bases at V and 4 bases at J, leaving 10 bases unmatched. The CDR3 is made up of 19 amino acids. Germline lookup yields CDR1 MNHNS and CDR2 SASEGT. DNA for the CDR3: TGTGCCAGCAGTGTTGGGACTAGCGGGATGGTCTTGGGGGCCAACGTCCTGACTTTC. It codes for CASSVGTSGMVLGANVLTF.

The V call is TRBV28, the J call TRBJ2-7; TRBD1 matches 9 bases. CDR3 length: 14 residues. CDR1 and CDR2 from the germline V gene are MDHEN and SYDVKM. Unmatched junction bases numbered 5, after V lost 6 bases and J lost 2 bases. The CDR3 DNA follows: TGTGCCAGCAGCTCGGGACAGGGAACCTACGAGCAGTACTTC. Its protein is CASSSGQGTYEQYF.

The V gene is TRBV10-3, the J gene TRBJ2-3; TRBD2 aligns across 8 bases. Per the germline V gene, CDR1 is ENHRY and CDR2 is SYGVKD. The trim removed 8 bases at V and 3 bases at J, leaving 4 bases unmatched. There are 13 residues in the CDR3. This chain's CDR3 is CAIRGGGTDTQYF. The CDR3 DNA reads as TGTGCCATCCGGGGGGGTGGAACAGATACGCAGTATTTT.

V usage is TRBV10-2 and J usage is TRBJ1-1; 9 nucleotides match TRBD1. The V and J ends lost 9 bases and 4 bases, in that order; junction bases with no gene match: 12. CDR1 WSHSY and CDR2 SAAADI come from the germline V gene. The CDR3 has 15 amino acids. The CDR3 region is CASRPEGTGFTEAFF. The CDR3 DNA sequence: TGCGCCAGTCGCCCGGAAGGGACAGGGTTCACTGAAGCTTTCTTT.

The DNA for the CDR3 is TGTGCCAGCAGCCCCCGGGAGGAGGGAGGCTACACCTTC. It encodes CASSPREEGGYTF. This chain uses TRBV7-9 with TRBJ1-2; D is undetermined. CDR3 size: 13 residues. Per germline, CDR1 SEHNR and CDR2 FQNEAQ (reference sequence). V gave up 5 bases and J gave up 8 bases, with 15 bases separating them. Looking up the rest from reference TRBV7-9 and TRBJ1-2 gives the full variable domain: DTGVSQNPRHKITKRGQNVTFRCDPISEHNRLYWYRQTLGQGPEFLTYFQNEAQLEKSRLLSDRFSAERPKGSFSTLEIQRTEQGDSAMYLCASSPREEGGYTFGSGTRLTVV.

This chain links TRBV7-9 with TRBJ1-2; D possibly corresponds to TRBD1 (5 bases). V was trimmed by 3 bases and J by 7 bases, leaving 15 bases between them. CDR1 SEHNR and CDR2 FQNEAQ come from the germline V gene (reference sequence). The CDR3 sequence is 14 residues long. DNA of the CDR3: TGTGCCAGCAGCTTCGCCTTGGGACTTGTTGGCTACACCTTC. Protein product: CASSFALGLVGYTF.

The rearrangement uses TRBV3-1 (or the pseudogene TRBV3-2) and TRBJ2-3, with TRBD2 matching 7 bases. CDR1 and CDR2 from the germline V gene are LGHDT and YNNKEL (reference sequence). V shed 0 bases, J shed 2 bases, and the junction held 5 bases outside the gene matches. The CDR3 has 16 residues. Here the CDR3 reads CASSQERGSFTDTQYF. The CDR3 region has the DNA TGTGCCAGCAGCCAAGAACGCGGGAGCTTCACAGATACGCAGTATTTT.